A single T cell receptor beta chain is shown here with its context. The data originate from a study of T cells in Graves' hyperthyroidism and ophthalmopathy. RNA transcripts provided the source from which TCR beta CDR3 regions were amplified. Primed by the HTBI set, a first-round RT-PCR was run on the TCR CDR3. TCRdb called the multiplex PCR reads again in MiXCR, with one record for every CDR3 protein. Of about 380,000 distinct CDR3 sequences listed, roughly 12% were seen once; the top ten hold less than 25%. The ends were cut back, 1 base at V and 0 bases at J, with 13 bases in the middle. Germline CDR1 reads SGHRS; CDR2 reads YFSETQ. The CDR3 extends over 17 amino acids.

This clonotype was obtained from a man aged 25 to 40 with Graves' hyperthyroidism that later progressed to Graves' ophthalmopathy. The sample consisted of blood. This chain connects TRBV5-1 to TRBJ1-4, with TRBD1 as a possible D gene (6 bases). CDR3 loop: CASSLSRGSATNEKLFF. CDR3 DNA: TGCGCCAGCAGCTTGTCCAGGGGTTCGGCAACTAATGAAAAACTGTTTTTT.